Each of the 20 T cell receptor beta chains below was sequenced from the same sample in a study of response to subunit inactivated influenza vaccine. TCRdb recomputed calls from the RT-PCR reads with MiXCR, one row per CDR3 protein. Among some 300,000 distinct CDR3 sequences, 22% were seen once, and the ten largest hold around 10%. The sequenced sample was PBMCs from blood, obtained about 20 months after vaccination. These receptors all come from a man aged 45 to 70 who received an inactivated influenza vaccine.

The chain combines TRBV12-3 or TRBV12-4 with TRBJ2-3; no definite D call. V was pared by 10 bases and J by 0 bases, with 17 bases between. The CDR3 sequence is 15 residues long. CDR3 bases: TGTGCCAACCCGCCCACAGCGACAAGCACAGATACGCAGTATTTT. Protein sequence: CANPPTATSTDTQYF.

CDR3 nucleotides: TGTGCCAGCAGTCGCACAGGGGGTTACAATGAGCAGTTCTTC. Residues: CASSRTGGYNEQFF. The chain employs TRBV6-1 and TRBJ2-1; TRBD1 aligns across 8 bases. J gave up 4 bases and V 5 bases, and 4 bases lay outside the gene matches. The V gene's germline CDR1 is MNHNS and CDR2 SASEGT. The CDR3 totals 14 residues.

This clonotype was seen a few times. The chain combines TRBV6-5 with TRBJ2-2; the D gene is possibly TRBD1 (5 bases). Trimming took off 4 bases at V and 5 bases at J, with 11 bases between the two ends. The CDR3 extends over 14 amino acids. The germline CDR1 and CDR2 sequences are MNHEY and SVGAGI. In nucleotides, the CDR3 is TGTGCCAGCAGTTCAGGGTCTGGAACCGGGGAGCTGTTTTTT. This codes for CASSSGSGTGELFF.

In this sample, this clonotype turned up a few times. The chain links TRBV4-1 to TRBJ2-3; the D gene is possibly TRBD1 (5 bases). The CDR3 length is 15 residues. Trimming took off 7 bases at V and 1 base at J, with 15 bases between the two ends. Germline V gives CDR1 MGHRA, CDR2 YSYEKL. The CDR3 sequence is CASTDSSTGTDTQYF. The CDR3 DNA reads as TGCGCCAGCACTGATAGTTCGACAGGCACAGATACGCAGTATTTT.

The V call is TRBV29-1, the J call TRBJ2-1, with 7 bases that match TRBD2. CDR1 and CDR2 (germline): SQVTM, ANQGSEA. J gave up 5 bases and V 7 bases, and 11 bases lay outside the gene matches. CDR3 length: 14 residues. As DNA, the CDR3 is TGCAGCGCCCGTTGGCCTAGCGGCCACAATGAGCAGTTCTTC. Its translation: CSARWPSGHNEQFF.

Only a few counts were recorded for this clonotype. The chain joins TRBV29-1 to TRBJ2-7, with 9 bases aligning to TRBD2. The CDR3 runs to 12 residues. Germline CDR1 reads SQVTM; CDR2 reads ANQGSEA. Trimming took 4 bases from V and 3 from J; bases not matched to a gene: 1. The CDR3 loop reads CSVVSGSYEQYF. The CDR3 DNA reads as TGCAGCGTTGTTAGCGGGAGCTACGAGCAGTACTTC.

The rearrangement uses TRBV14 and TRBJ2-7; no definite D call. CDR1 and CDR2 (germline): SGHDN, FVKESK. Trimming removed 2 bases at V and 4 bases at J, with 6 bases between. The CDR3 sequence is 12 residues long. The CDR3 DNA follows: TGTGCCAGCAGCCAACGGAAGTACGAGCAGTACTTC. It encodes CASSQRKYEQYF.

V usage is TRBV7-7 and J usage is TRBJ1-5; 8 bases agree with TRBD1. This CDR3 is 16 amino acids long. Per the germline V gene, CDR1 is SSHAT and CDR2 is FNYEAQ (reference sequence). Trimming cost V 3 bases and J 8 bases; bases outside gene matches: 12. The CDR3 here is CASSFIDRGDSKPQHF. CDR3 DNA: TGTGCCAGCAGCTTCATCGACAGGGGCGATTCTAAGCCCCAGCATTTT.

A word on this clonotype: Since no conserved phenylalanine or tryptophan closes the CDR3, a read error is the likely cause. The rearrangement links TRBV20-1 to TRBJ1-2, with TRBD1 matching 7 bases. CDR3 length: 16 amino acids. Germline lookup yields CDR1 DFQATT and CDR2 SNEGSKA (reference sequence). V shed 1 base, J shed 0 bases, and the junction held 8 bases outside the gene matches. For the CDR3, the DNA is TGCAGTGCTAGAGGGGCTAGACAGGGCTCTAACTATGGCTACACCTAC. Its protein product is CSARGARQGSNYGYTY.

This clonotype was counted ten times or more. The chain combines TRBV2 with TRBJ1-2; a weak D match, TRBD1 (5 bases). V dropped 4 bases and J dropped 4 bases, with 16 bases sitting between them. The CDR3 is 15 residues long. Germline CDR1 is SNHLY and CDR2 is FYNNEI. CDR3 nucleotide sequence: TGTGCCAGCAGTGGAAGTAGCGGGACCCTCTATGGCTACACCTTC. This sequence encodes CASSGSSGTLYGYTF.

CDR3 coding DNA: TGTGCCAGCAGCTTACTGTTCTTCACAGATACGCAGTATTTT. This encodes CASSLLFFTDTQYF. The V gene is TRBV11-2, the J gene TRBJ2-3; D unclear. CDR1 is SGHAT and CDR2 is FQNNGV in the germline V gene. The CDR3 runs 14 residues. V was cut by 2 bases and J by 2 bases, with 8 bases left in between.

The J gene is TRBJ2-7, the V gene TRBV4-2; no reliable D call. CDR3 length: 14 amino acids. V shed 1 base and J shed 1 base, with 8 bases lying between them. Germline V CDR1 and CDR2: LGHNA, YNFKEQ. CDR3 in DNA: TGTGCCAGCAGCCAAGTCTCAAAGTCCTACGAGCAGTACTTC. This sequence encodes CASSQVSKSYEQYF.

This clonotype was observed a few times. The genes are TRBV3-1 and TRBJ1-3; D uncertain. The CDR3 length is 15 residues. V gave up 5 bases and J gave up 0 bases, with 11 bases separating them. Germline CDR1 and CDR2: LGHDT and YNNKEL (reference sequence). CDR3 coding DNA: TGTGCCAGCAGCAGAGTGTTTCGCTCTGGAAACACCATATATTTT. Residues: CASSRVFRSGNTIYF.

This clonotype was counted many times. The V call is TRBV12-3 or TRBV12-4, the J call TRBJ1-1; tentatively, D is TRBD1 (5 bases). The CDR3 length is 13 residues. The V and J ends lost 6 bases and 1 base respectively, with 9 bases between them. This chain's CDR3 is CASRLRENTEAFF. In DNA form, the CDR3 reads TGTGCCAGCAGACTCAGGGAGAACACTGAAGCTTTCTTT.

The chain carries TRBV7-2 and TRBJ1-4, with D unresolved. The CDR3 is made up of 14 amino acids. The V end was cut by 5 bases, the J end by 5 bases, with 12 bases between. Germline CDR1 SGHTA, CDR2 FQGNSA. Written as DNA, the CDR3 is TGTGCCAGCAGCCCCCGGCAACAGAATGAAAAACTGTTTTTT. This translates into CASSPRQQNEKLFF.

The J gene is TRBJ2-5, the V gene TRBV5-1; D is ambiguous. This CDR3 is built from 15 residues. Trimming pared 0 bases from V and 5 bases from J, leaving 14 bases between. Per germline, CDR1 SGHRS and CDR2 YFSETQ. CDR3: CASSLASQKGETQYF. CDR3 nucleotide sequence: TGCGCCAGCAGCTTGGCCTCTCAGAAAGGGGAGACCCAGTACTTC. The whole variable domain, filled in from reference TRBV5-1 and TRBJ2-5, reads KAGVTQTPRYLIKTRGQQVTLSCSPISGHRSVSWYQQTPGQGLQFLFEYFSETQRNKGNFPGRFSGRQFSNSRSEMNVSTLELGDSALYLCASSLASQKGETQYFGPGTRLLVL.

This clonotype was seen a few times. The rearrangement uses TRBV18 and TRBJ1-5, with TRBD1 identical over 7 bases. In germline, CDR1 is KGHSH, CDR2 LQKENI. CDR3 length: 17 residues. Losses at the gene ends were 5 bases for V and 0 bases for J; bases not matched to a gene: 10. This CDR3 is CASSAGQAGYSNQPQHF. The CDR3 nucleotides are TGTGCCAGCTCAGCAGGACAGGCGGGGTATAGCAATCAGCCCCAGCATTTT.

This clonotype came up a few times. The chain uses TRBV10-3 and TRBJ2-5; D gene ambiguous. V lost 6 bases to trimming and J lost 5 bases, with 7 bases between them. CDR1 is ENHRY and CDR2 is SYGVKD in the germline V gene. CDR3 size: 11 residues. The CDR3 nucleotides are TGTGCCATCAGAGTTGGGGAGACCCAGTACTTC. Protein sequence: CAIRVGETQYF.

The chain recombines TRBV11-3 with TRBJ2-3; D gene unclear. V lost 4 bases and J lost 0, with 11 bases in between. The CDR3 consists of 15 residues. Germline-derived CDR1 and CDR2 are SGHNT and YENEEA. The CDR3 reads CASSSKSTSTDTQYF. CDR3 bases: TGTGCCAGCAGCTCCAAGTCAACAAGCACAGATACGCAGTATTTT.

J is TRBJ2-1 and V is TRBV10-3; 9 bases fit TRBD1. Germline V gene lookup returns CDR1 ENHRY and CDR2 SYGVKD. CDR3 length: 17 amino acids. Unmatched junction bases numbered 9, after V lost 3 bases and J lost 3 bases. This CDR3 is CAISDPLQGANYNEQFF. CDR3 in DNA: TGTGCCATCAGTGACCCTTTACAGGGGGCTAACTACAATGAGCAGTTCTTC.